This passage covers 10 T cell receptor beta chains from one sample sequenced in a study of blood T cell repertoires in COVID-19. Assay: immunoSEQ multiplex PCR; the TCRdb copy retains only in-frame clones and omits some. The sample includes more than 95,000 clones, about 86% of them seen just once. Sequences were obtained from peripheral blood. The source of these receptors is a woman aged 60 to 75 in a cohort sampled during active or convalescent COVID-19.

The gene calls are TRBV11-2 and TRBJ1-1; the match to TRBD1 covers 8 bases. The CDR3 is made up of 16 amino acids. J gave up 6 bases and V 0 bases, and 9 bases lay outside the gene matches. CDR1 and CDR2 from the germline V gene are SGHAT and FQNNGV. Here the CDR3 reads CASSLDPGTGRAEAFF. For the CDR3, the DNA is TGTGCCAGCAGCTTAGACCCCGGGACAGGCCGCGCTGAAGCTTTCTTT.

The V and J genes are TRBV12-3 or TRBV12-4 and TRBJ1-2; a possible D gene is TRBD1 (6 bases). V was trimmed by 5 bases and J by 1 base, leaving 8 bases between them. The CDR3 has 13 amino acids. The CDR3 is CASSRTVNYGYTF. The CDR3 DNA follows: TGTGCCAGCAGTAGGACAGTTAACTATGGCTACACCTTC.

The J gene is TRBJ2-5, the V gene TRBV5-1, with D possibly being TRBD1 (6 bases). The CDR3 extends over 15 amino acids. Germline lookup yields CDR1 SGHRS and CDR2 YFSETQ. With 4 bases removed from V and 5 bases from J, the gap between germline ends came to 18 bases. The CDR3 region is CASSPSEGQGETQYF. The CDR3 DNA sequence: TGCGCCAGCAGCCCGTCTGAGGGGCAGGGGGAGACCCAGTACTTC.

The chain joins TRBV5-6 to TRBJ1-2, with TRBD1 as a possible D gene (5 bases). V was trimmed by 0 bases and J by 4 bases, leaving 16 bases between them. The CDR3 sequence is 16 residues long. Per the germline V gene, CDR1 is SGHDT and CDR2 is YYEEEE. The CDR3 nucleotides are TGTGCCAGCAGCTTGGTCGGAGAAGGGGAGGGCTATGGCTACACCTTC. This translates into CASSLVGEGEGYGYTF.

CDR3 in DNA: TGTGCCAGCAGCCCGGAGGTACAGTATAGCAATCAGCCCCAGCATTTT. Amino acids: CASSPEVQYSNQPQHF. V usage is TRBV5-4 and J usage is TRBJ1-5; D call uncertain. The CDR3 is 16 residues long. The ends were cut back, 4 bases at V and 0 bases at J, with 14 bases in the middle. In germline, CDR1 is SGHNT, CDR2 YYREEE (reference sequence). Variable domain in full (rest from reference TRBV5-4 and TRBJ1-5): ETGVTQSPTHLIKTRGQQVTLRCSSQSGHNTVSWYQQALGQGPQFIFQYYREEENGRGNFPPRFSGLQFPNYSSELNVNALELDDSALYLCASSPEVQYSNQPQHFGDGTRLSIL.

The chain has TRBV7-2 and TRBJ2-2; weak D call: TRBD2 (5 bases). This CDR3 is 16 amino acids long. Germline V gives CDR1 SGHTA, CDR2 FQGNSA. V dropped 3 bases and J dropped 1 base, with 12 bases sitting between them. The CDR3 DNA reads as TGTGCCAGCAGCTTTCATAGCGTACTGAACACCGGGGAGCTGTTTTTT. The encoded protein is CASSFHSVLNTGELFF. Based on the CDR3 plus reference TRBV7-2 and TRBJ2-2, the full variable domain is GAGVSQSPSNKVTEKGKDVELRCDPISGHTALYWYRQSLGQGLEFLIYFQGNSAPDKSGLPSDRFSAERTGGSVSTLTIQRTQQEDSAVYLCASSFHSVLNTGELFFGEGSRLTVL.

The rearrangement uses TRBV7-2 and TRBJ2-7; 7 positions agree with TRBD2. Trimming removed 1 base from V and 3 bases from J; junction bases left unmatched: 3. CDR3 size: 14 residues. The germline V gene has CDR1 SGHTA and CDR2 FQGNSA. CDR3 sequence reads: CASSLVPGGYEQYF. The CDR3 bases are TGTGCCAGCAGCTTAGTGCCGGGGGGCTACGAGCAGTACTTC.

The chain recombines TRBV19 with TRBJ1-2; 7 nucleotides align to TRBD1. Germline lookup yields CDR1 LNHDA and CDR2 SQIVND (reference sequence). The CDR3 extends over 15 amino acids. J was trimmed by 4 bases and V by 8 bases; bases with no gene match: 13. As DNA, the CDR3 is TGTGCCAGTCAGGAAAATCAGGGGGGAATCTATGGCTACACCTTC. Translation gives CASQENQGGIYGYTF.

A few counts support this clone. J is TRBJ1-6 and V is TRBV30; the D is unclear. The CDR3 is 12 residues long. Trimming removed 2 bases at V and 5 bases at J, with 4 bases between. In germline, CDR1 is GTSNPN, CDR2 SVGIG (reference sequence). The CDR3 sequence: CAWSYNNSPLHF. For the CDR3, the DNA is TGTGCCTGGAGTTATAATAATTCACCCCTCCACTTT.

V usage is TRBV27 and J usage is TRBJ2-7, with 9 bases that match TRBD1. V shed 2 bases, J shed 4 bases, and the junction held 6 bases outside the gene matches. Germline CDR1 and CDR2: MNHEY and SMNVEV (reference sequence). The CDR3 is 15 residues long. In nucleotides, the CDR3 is TGTGCCAGCAGTTTAAGCGGACAGGGGTCGTACGAGCAGTACTTC. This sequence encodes CASSLSGQGSYEQYF.